Listed here are 19 T cell receptor beta chains from one sample, sequenced in a study of blood T cells in healthy people across ages. The use of a sample-barcoded 5' primer and a J-beta primer mix characterized a second PCR of roughly 6 to 11 cycles. MiXCR was run by TCRdb on the 5' RACE reads, yielding one entry per CDR3 protein. The sample includes 750,000 to 1,000,000 distinct CDR3 sequences, almost 30% of them seen just once. This sample was also put to use in a study of T cells of mothers and their children.

What was sequenced was blood. The receptors were sampled from a woman aged 40 to 50 in good health.

The chain joins TRBV28 to TRBJ2-5, with a weak D call TRBD2 (5 bases). Germline V CDR1 and CDR2: MDHEN, SYDVKM. V lost 0 bases and J lost 5, with 10 bases in between. The CDR3 runs 14 residues. CDR3 bases: TGTGCCAGCAGTTTATGGCGGGCGGCGGAGACCCAGTACTTC. As protein: CASSLWRAAETQYF. Looking up the rest from reference TRBV28 and TRBJ2-5 gives the full variable domain: DVKVTQSSRYLVKRTGEKVFLECVQDMDHENMFWYRQDPGLGLRLIYFSYDVKMKEKGDIPEGYSVSREKKERFSLILESASTNQTSMYLCASSLWRAAETQYFGPGTRLLVL.

This clonotype was found once. This could be a read error, since a much larger clone is one nucleotide away. V gene TRBV6-5 combines with J gene TRBJ2-7; perhaps TRBD2 as D (5 bases). V lost 6 bases to trimming and J lost 1 base, with 13 bases between them. In germline, CDR1 is MNHEY, CDR2 SVGAGI. The CDR3 runs to 14 residues. For the CDR3, the DNA is TGTGCCAGCAGATCCGGGATAATTTCCTACGAGCAGTACTTC. Amino acids: CASRSGIISYEQYF.

The rearrangement uses TRBV28 and TRBJ2-5; 12 bases are a match to TRBD2. This CDR3 comprises 17 residues. CDR1 and CDR2 (germline): MDHEN, SYDVKM. Unmatched junction bases numbered 10, after V lost 5 bases and J lost 3 bases. CDR3: CASSRPPTSGGKETQYF. The CDR3 DNA is TGTGCCAGCAGTCGGCCCCCGACTAGCGGGGGCAAAGAGACCCAGTACTTC.

V gene TRBV12-3 or TRBV12-4 combines with J gene TRBJ1-5; no reliable D call. Trimming took 6 bases from V and 5 from J, leaving 11 bases between them. CDR3 length equals 13 residues. In DNA, the CDR3 is TGTGCCAGCAGCCCCGCCTCCCATCAGCCCCAGCATTTT. Protein: CASSPASHQPQHF.

The J gene is TRBJ2-7, the V gene TRBV7-2, with a tentative D call TRBD1 (6 bases). V lost 5 bases to trimming and J lost 7 bases, with 18 bases between them. The V gene's germline CDR1 is SGHTA and CDR2 FQGNSA. The CDR3 has 14 amino acids. In DNA form, the CDR3 reads TGTGCCAGCAGCCCCACGACAGGATCTAGAGAGCAGTACTTC. Translating gives CASSPTTGSREQYF.

This clonotype was seen a few times. In nucleotides, the CDR3 is TGCGCCAGCAGCCCCCTATGGGGGTACAATCAGCCCCAGCATTTT. This gives the protein CASSPLWGYNQPQHF. The chain carries TRBV4-1 and TRBJ1-5; tentatively, D is TRBD1 (5 bases). Germline V gives CDR1 MGHRA, CDR2 YSYEKL. Trimming cost V 4 bases and J 3 bases, with 13 bases left between them. The CDR3 runs to 15 residues.

The chain joins TRBV6-1 to TRBJ1-1; possibly TRBD1 for D (5 bases). CDR3 size: 14 residues. CDR1 and CDR2 from the germline V gene are MNHNS and SASEGT. Trimming took 2 bases from V and 5 from J, leaving 12 bases between them. This CDR3 reads CASSEQGSRTEAFF. CDR3 in DNA: TGTGCCAGCAGTGAACAGGGATCTAGGACTGAAGCTTTCTTT.

This sequence joins TRBV7-9 and TRBJ2-1; D gene unclear. From germline, CDR1 is SEHNR and CDR2 FQNEAQ (reference sequence). V gave up 3 bases and J gave up 10 bases, with 25 bases separating them. The CDR3 is 17 amino acids. CDR3 bases: TGTGCCAGCAGCTTCGGTCCGAGTAACGCACTCTCCTACGAGCAGTTCTTC. It codes for CASSFGPSNALSYEQFF.

The V gene is TRBV7-9, the J gene TRBJ2-3, with D unresolved. Trimming removed 4 bases at V and 2 bases at J, with 13 bases between. Per the germline V gene, CDR1 is SEHNR and CDR2 is FQNEAQ (reference sequence). There are 15 residues in the CDR3. The CDR3 DNA reads TGTGCCAGCAGCTCTCTCCTGAGCTCCACAGATACGCAGTATTTT. Residues: CASSSLLSSTDTQYF.

This clonotype has only a few counts. The rearrangement uses TRBV6-5 and TRBJ2-2; maybe TRBD1 (6 bases). CDR3 size: 16 residues. The germline CDR1 and CDR2 sequences are MNHEY and SVGAGI. The germline V and J ends were trimmed by 0 bases and 3 bases, with 11 bases remaining between them. CDR3 bases: TGTGCCAGCAGTTACTCGACAGGTTCTTACACCGGGGAGCTGTTTTTT. Protein sequence: CASSYSTGSYTGELFF.

This clonotype was observed a handful of times. The chain combines TRBV6-2 or TRBV6-3 with TRBJ2-5; TRBD2 is a possible D gene (6 bases). V lost 2 bases and J lost 1, with 8 bases in between. The germline V gene encodes CDR1 MNHEY and CDR2 SVGEGT. This CDR3 spans 14 amino acids. The DNA for the CDR3 is TGTGCCAGCAGTTACGAGCGGGTCCAAGAGACCCAGTACTTC. Its protein is CASSYERVQETQYF.

The V gene is TRBV7-2, the J gene TRBJ1-1, with D possibly being TRBD1 (6 bases). Germline CDR1 and CDR2: SGHTA and FQGNSA. The germline V and J ends were trimmed by 5 bases and 1 base, with 11 bases remaining between them. This CDR3 has 14 residues. As DNA, the CDR3 is TGTGCCAGCAGCGTACAGGGTACGAACACTGAAGCTTTCTTT. As protein: CASSVQGTNTEAFF.

This clonotype showed up just a few times. The chain couples TRBV3-1 to TRBJ1-1; D is perhaps TRBD1 (5 bases). Trimming left V 10 bases short and J 7 bases short, with 13 bases between. This CDR3 is built from 11 residues. The germline V gene has CDR1 LGHDT and CDR2 YNNKEL (reference sequence). Here the CDR3 reads CATATGGEAFF. The CDR3 DNA sequence: TGTGCCACCGCGACGGGGGGTGAAGCTTTCTTT.

The chain combines TRBV5-1 with TRBJ2-1; 9 positions match TRBD2. Germline V gene lookup returns CDR1 SGHRS and CDR2 YFSETQ. The CDR3 is 14 residues long. V shed 5 bases and J 5 bases; nucleotides not matched to a gene: 5. CDR3 protein: CASRTSGHNNEQFF. CDR3 DNA: TGCGCCAGCAGAACTAGCGGGCATAACAATGAGCAGTTCTTC.

The chain uses TRBV5-4 and TRBJ2-1; a weak D match, TRBD1 (6 bases). The CDR3 contains 16 residues. The germline V and J ends were trimmed by 4 bases and 1 base, with 15 bases remaining between them. Germline lookup yields CDR1 SGHNT and CDR2 YYREEE (reference sequence). CDR3 protein: CASSVPTGNSYNEQFF. For the CDR3, the DNA is TGTGCCAGCAGCGTACCCACAGGGAATTCCTACAATGAGCAGTTCTTC.

This clonotype was observed many times. The rearrangement joins TRBV7-2 to TRBJ1-2; perhaps TRBD1 as D (5 bases). The CDR3 is 13 amino acids. In germline, CDR1 is SGHTA, CDR2 FQGNSA. Trimming removed 5 bases from V and 4 bases from J, with 11 bases in between. In DNA, the CDR3 is TGTGCCAGCAGCGCCGGGAGGGGCTATGGCTACACCTTC. Its translation: CASSAGRGYGYTF.

In its sample, this clonotype was seen once. The chain employs TRBV5-1 and TRBJ1-6, with 11 bases matching TRBD1. The CDR3 has 15 residues. The germline V gene has CDR1 SGHRS and CDR2 YFSETQ. The trim removed 4 bases at V and 8 bases at J, leaving 5 bases unmatched. The DNA of the CDR3 is TGCGCCAGCAGCAAGGTGGACAGGGGGCATTCACCCCTCCACTTT. It is translated as CASSKVDRGHSPLHF.

This clonotype was seen a few times. This chain links TRBV6-2 or TRBV6-3 with TRBJ1-1, with 8 bases lining up with TRBD1. V dropped 6 bases and J dropped 6; count of bases not matched to a gene: 6. Per the germline V gene, CDR1 is MNHEY and CDR2 is SVGEGT. The CDR3 spans 13 residues. CDR3 protein: CASSRGQVSEAFF. The CDR3 DNA reads as TGTGCCAGCAGCCGGGGACAGGTTTCTGAAGCTTTCTTT.

This clonotype was recorded at least ten times. V usage is TRBV20-1 and J usage is TRBJ1-2; the D gene is possibly TRBD1 (5 bases). CDR1 DFQATT and CDR2 SNEGSKA come from the germline V gene (reference sequence). CDR3 length: 13 amino acids. The V gene lost 5 bases and the J gene lost 4 bases, with 14 bases spanning the gap. CDR3: CSAPSGIRYGYTF. The CDR3 bases are TGCAGTGCTCCATCAGGGATTCGCTATGGCTACACCTTC.